The clone carrying this TCR beta chain was detected only a few times. As yet, its antigen is unknown. This record comes from a study of tumor-infiltrating lymphocytes in primary liver carcinoma. Overall study findings and caveats: A significantly higher top-250-clone fraction was recorded for tumors than for blood (p = 0.039).

From germline, CDR1 is SGHVS and CDR2 FQNEAQ. Trimming took 4 bases from V and 5 from J, leaving 18 bases between them. This CDR3 is built from 16 residues. The source of the blood RNA was unsorted whole blood, and germline DNA was extracted as well. None of the patients had received treatment, and all had chronic HBV infection. Constant-region priming of around 500 ng total RNA yielded TCR beta cDNA. Libraries covering TCR beta were generated through three nested multiplex PCR rounds (using a slightly modified ARM-PCR). TRBV1-TRBV30 forward and Cbeta reverse primers drove the first two approximately 11-cycle rounds. TCRdb re-called the multiplex PCR reads through MiXCR, storing one row per CDR3 protein. The sample carries about 310,000 distinct CDR3 sequences, 50% to 60% recorded once.

Sequencing input: peripheral blood. This rearrangement joins TRBV7-8 to TRBJ2-1; maybe TRBD2 (5 bases). This clonotype originated in a woman in her thirties with primary liver carcinoma and hepatitis B virus infection. DNA of the CDR3: TGTGCCAGCAGCTCCCCGGGATTACGATTTAACAATGAGCAGTTCTTC. Translating it yields CASSSPGLRFNNEQFF.